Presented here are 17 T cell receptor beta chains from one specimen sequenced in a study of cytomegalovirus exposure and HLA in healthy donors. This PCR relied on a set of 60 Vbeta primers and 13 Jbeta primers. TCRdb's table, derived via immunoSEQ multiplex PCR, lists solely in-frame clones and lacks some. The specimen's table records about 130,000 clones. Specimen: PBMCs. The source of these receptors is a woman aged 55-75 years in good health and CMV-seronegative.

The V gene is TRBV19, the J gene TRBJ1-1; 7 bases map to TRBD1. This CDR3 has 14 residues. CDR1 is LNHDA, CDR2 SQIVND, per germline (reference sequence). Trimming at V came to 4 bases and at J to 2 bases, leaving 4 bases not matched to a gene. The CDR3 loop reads CASSRDRDNTEAFF. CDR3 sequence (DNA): TGTGCCAGTAGTAGAGACAGGGATAACACTGAAGCTTTCTTT.

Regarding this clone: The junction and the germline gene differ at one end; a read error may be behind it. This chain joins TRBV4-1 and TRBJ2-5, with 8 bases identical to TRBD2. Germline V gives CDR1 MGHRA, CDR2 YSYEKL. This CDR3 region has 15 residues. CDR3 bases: TGCGCCAGCAGCCAGGGCGGCGGGGTAGCGGGGCCCCGGGACTTC. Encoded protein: CASSQGGGVAGPRDF.

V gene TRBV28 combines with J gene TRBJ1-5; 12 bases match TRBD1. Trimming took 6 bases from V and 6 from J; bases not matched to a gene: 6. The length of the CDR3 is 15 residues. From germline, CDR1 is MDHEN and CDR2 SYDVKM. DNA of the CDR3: TGTGCCAGCAGCCCCGGGACAGGGGGCGGTCAGCCCCAGCATTTT. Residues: CASSPGTGGGQPQHF.

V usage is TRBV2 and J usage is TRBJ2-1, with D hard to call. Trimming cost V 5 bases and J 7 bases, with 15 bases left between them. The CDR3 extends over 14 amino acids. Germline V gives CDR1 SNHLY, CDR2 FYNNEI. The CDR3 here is CASSFDPTRNEQFF. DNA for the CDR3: TGTGCCAGCAGTTTTGACCCGACACGAAATGAGCAGTTCTTC.

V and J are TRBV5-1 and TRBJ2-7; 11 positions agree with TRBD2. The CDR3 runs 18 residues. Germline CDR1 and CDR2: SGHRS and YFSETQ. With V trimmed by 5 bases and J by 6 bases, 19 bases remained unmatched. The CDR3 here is CASRVQGGRLAGWTEQYF. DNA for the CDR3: TGCGCCAGCAGAGTGCAGGGGGGCCGACTAGCGGGATGGACCGAGCAGTACTTC.

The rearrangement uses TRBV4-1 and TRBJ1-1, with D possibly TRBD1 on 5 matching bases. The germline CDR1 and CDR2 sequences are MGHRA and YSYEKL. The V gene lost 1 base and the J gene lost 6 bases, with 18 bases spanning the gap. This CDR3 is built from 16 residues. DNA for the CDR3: TGCGCCAGCAGCCAAGTTGGGGCCAGGGCTGACGCTGAAGCTTTCTTT. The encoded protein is CASSQVGARADAEAFF.

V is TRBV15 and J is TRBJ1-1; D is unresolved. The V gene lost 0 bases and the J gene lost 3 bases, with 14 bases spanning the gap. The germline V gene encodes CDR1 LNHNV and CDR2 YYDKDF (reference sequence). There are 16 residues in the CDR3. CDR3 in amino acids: CATSRDRLGLYTEAFF. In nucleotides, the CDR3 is TGTGCCACCAGCAGAGACAGACTAGGGCTGTACACTGAAGCTTTCTTT.

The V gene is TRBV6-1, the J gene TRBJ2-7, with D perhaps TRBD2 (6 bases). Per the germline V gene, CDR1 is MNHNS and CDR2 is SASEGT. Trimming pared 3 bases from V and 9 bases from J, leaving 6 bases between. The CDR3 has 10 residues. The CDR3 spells CASSEGGQYF. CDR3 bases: TGTGCCAGCAGTGAGGGGGGGCAGTACTTC.

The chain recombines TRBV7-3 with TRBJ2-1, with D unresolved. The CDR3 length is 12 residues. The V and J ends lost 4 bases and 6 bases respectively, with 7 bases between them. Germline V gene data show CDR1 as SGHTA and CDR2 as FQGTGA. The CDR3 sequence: CASSSESNEQFF. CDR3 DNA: TGTGCCAGCAGCTCCGAGAGCAATGAGCAGTTCTTC.

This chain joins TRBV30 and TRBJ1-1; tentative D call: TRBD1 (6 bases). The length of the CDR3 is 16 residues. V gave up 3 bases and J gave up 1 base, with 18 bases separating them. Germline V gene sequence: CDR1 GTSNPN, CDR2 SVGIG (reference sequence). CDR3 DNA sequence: TGTGCCTGGAGCTCACCCAGGGGCGAAGGGAACACTGAAGCTTTCTTT. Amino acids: CAWSSPRGEGNTEAFF. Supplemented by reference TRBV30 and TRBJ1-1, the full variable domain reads SQTIHQWPATLVQPVGSPLSLECTVEGTSNPNLYWYRQAAGRGLQLLFYSVGIGQISSEVPQNLSASRPQDRQFILSSKKLLLSDSGFYLCAWSSPRGEGNTEAFFGQGTRLTVV.

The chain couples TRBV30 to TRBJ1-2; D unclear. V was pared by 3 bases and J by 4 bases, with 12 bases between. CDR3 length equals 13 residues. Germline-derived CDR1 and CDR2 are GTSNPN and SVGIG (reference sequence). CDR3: CAWRLTRGYGYTF. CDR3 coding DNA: TGTGCCTGGAGGCTCACTCGGGGCTATGGCTACACCTTC.

CDR3: CASSYSFRGLETQYF. The CDR3 bases are TGTGCCAGCAGTTACTCTTTCAGGGGGCTTGAGACCCAGTACTTC. The chain uses TRBV6-5 and TRBJ2-5; 8 nucleotides match TRBD1. Germline V lookup: CDR1 MNHEY, CDR2 SVGAGI. The CDR3 runs 15 residues. V was pared by 0 bases and J by 5 bases, with 5 bases of the junction left unmatched.

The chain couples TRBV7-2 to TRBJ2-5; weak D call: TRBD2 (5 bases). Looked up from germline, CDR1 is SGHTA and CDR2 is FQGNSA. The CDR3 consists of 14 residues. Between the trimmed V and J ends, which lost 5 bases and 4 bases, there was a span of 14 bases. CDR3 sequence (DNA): TGTGCCAGCAGCCGATCCCTGAGCGGAGAGACCCAGTACTTC. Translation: CASSRSLSGETQYF.

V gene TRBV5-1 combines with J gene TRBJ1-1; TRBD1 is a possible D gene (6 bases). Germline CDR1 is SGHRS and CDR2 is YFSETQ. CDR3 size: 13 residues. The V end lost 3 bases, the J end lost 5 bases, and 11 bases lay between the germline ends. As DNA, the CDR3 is TGCGCCAGCAGCTCTACAGGGAGTACTGAAGCTTTCTTT. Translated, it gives CASSSTGSTEAFF.

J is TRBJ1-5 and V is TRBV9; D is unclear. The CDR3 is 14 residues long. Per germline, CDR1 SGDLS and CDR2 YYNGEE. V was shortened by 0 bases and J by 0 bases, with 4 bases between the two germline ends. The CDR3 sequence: CASSVGASNQPQHF. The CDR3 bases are TGTGCCAGCAGCGTAGGGGCTAGCAATCAGCCCCAGCATTTT.

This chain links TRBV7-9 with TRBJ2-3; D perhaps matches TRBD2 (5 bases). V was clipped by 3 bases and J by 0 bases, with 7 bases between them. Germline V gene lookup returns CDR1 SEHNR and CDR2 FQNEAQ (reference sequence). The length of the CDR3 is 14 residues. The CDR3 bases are TGTGCCAGCAGCTTTGGGGAGAGCACAGATACGCAGTATTTT. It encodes CASSFGESTDTQYF. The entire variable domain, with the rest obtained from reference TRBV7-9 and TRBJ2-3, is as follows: DTGVSQNPRHKITKRGQNVTFRCDPISEHNRLYWYRQTLGQGPEFLTYFQNEAQLEKSRLLSDRFSAERPKGSFSTLEIQRTEQGDSAMYLCASSFGESTDTQYFGPGTRLTVL.

The CDR3 region is CASSFEGARDYGYTF. The CDR3 DNA sequence: TGTGCCAGCAGCTTCGAGGGGGCTAGAGACTATGGCTACACCTTC. The chain recombines TRBV5-4 with TRBJ1-2; TRBD1 agrees at 7 bases. Trimming took 2 bases from V and 3 from J; bases not matched to a gene: 7. CDR3 length equals 15 residues. The germline V gene has CDR1 SGHNT and CDR2 YYREEE (reference sequence).